The 14 T cell receptor beta chains presented below share a single source sample, sequenced in a study of T cell responses to AZD1222 COVID-19 vaccine. Profiling relied on immunoSEQ multiplex PCR, and the TCRdb table lists in-frame clones only, not all of them. The sample lists about 35,000 clones; about nine tenths were seen once. Sequencing used peripheral blood, obtained 28 days after the second AZD1222 dose. These receptor sequences come from an adult who received the AZD1222 COVID-19 vaccine.

The CDR3 region is CASSGTARNHNSPLHF. Here the CDR3 DNA reads TGTGCCAGCAGTGGGACCGCCCGTAACCATAATTCACCCCTCCACTTT. The chain is built from TRBV6-1 and TRBJ1-6, with D hard to call. Germline CDR1 reads MNHNS; CDR2 reads SASEGT. CDR3 length equals 16 residues. V dropped 4 bases and J dropped 5 bases, with 15 bases sitting between them.

The rearrangement uses TRBV6-5 and TRBJ1-2; TRBD1 matches 10 bases. The junction had 5 bases not matched to a gene; V was cut back by 2 bases and J by 8 bases. This CDR3 has 14 amino acids. Germline V gene data show CDR1 as MNHEY and CDR2 as SVGAGI. CDR3 in amino acids: CASSYTGQGVGYTF. CDR3 in DNA: TGTGCCAGCAGTTACACCGGACAGGGGGTGGGCTACACCTTC.

This clone came up once. CDR3 nucleotide sequence: TGTGCCAGCAGCCAAGCCCCGGGACTAGCGGGGACTAAAACCATCACCGGGGAGCTGTTTTTT. Residues: CASSQAPGLAGTKTITGELFF. V is TRBV14 and J is TRBJ2-2; 13 nucleotides line up with TRBD2. Trimming took 1 base from V and 4 from J; bases not matched to a gene: 15. This CDR3 is 21 amino acids long. Germline V gene lookup returns CDR1 SGHDN and CDR2 FVKESK.

The V gene is TRBV27, the J gene TRBJ1-5; D perhaps matches TRBD1 (5 bases). CDR1 and CDR2 from the germline V gene are MNHEY and SMNVEV (reference sequence). The CDR3 runs to 14 residues. Trimming left V 4 bases short and J 9 bases short, with 16 bases between. DNA of the CDR3: TGTGCCAGCAGTTGGCAGGGTGACCTATGGCCCCAGCATTTT. Protein sequence: CASSWQGDLWPQHF.

Only one count was recorded for this clone. V gene TRBV9 combines with J gene TRBJ2-7; D is perhaps TRBD2 (5 bases). Germline V CDR1 and CDR2: SGDLS, YYNGEE. The CDR3 extends over 15 amino acids. The V end lost 0 bases, the J end lost 4 bases, and 14 bases lay between the germline ends. CDR3 nucleotides: TGTGCCAGCAGCGTAGGTGTGGGAGAAGCGTACGAGCAGTACTTC. Translating gives CASSVGVGEAYEQYF.

The chain joins TRBV3-1 (or the pseudogene TRBV3-2) to TRBJ2-2; 13 bases agree with TRBD2. Germline CDR1 LGHDT, CDR2 YNNKEL (reference sequence). V shed 4 bases, J shed 4 bases, and the junction held 6 bases outside the gene matches. There are 17 residues in the CDR3. The CDR3 nucleotides are TGTGCCAGCAGCCCCGGACTAGCGGGGGCCCCCACCGGGGAGCTGTTTTTT. Its translation is CASSPGLAGAPTGELFF.

CDR3 sequence: CSASTGGTDTQYF. CDR3 in DNA: TGCAGCGCGTCTACTGGGGGAACAGATACGCAGTATTTT. V is TRBV29-1 and J is TRBJ2-3, with D perhaps given as TRBD1 or TRBD2 (5 bases each). V lost 7 bases and J lost 3, with 14 bases in between. Germline CDR1 and CDR2: SQVTM and ANQGSEA. There are 13 residues in the CDR3.

CDR3 in amino acids: CASSLGRTDLYGYTF. The CDR3 DNA sequence: TGTGCCAGCAGCTTAGGTAGGACAGACCTCTATGGCTACACCTTC. The chain uses TRBV11-2 and TRBJ1-2; maybe TRBD1 (6 bases). Deletions cut 1 base from V and 4 bases from J, with 13 bases between. This CDR3 is built from 15 residues. Germline V CDR1 and CDR2: SGHAT, FQNNGV.

The V and J genes are TRBV18 and TRBJ2-1; 11 bases fit TRBD2. V shed 3 bases and J 10 bases; nucleotides not matched to a gene: 2. The CDR3 is 13 amino acids. Germline CDR1 and CDR2: KGHSH and LQKENI. CDR3: CASSPGLAEEQFF. In DNA form, the CDR3 reads TGTGCCAGCTCACCGGGACTAGCGGAGGAGCAGTTCTTC.

The rearrangement links TRBV5-1 to TRBJ2-1, with D tentatively TRBD1 (6 bases). The CDR3 totals 14 residues. In germline, CDR1 is SGHRS, CDR2 YFSETQ. V gave up 4 bases and J gave up 0 bases, with 8 bases separating them. The CDR3 reads CASSQDSSYNEQFF. The CDR3 bases are TGCGCCAGCAGCCAGGACAGCTCCTACAATGAGCAGTTCTTC.

This chain uses TRBV19 with TRBJ1-4, with a tentative D call TRBD1 (5 bases). This CDR3 comprises 15 residues. Looked up from germline, CDR1 is LNHDA and CDR2 is SQIVND (reference sequence). V lost 1 base to trimming and J lost 8 bases, with 14 bases between them. The CDR3 coding sequence is TGTGCCAGTAGTATAGGAGGGGATCTAATCGAAAAACTGTTTTTT. Protein sequence: CASSIGGDLIEKLFF.

The count of this clone is one. The rearrangement uses TRBV10-1 and TRBJ1-2; unclear D gene. V was trimmed by 4 bases and J by 12 bases, leaving 15 bases between them. Germline V CDR1 and CDR2: WNHNN, SYGVQD (reference sequence). CDR3 size: 12 residues. The CDR3: CASSGRDQPDTF. For the CDR3, the DNA is TGCGCCAGCAGTGGAAGAGACCAACCCGACACCTTC.

The sample holds one count of this clone. The chain links TRBV2 to TRBJ2-3; the D call may be TRBD1 or TRBD2 (5 bases each). The length of the CDR3 is 15 residues. Germline CDR1 SNHLY, CDR2 FYNNEI. Trimming removed 8 bases at V and 0 bases at J, with 15 bases between. This chain's CDR3 is CASSRDPASTDTQYF. CDR3 nucleotides: TGTGCCAGCTCCAGGGACCCAGCTAGCACAGATACGCAGTATTTT. The full variable domain, rest sourced from reference TRBV2 and TRBJ2-3, is EPEVTQTPSHQVTQMGQEVILRCVPISNHLYFYWYRQILGQKVEFLVSFYNNEISEKSEIFDDQFSVERPDGSNFTLKIRSTKLEDSAMYFCASSRDPASTDTQYFGPGTRLTVL.

This rearrangement joins TRBV2 to TRBJ1-4; tentative D call: TRBD1 (6 bases). V lost 6 bases and J 4 bases, leaving 12 bases between the germline ends. From germline, CDR1 is SNHLY and CDR2 FYNNEI. The CDR3 runs to 14 residues. For the CDR3, the DNA is TGTGCCAGCAGGCTGGGACACCTTAATGAAAAACTGTTTTTT. Amino acids: CASRLGHLNEKLFF.